This T cell receptor beta chain emerged from a study of blood T cell repertoires in COVID-19. Overall study context: COVID-19 samples collected from the United States, Italy and Spain covered acute and convalescent phases. Nucleic acid was either cDNA or gDNA, and it came from T cells, B-cell-depleted T cells, or PBMCs.

Original methodology: Amplification of reference gene primers was used by the study to estimate nucleated cell counts. Sequencing used immunoSEQ multiplex PCR; TCRdb keeps in-frame clones, though not all of them. V, J and clone size derive from that table, while D and trimming were established from the DNA sequence. The sample comprises about 150,000 clones, around 88% of which are singletons, and 5% rests with the top ten. Material: peripheral blood. The clonotype was recovered from a human donor in a cohort sampled during active COVID-19.

CDR3 nucleotide sequence: TGTGCCAGCAGCCCCGGGACTAGCGTCCAAGAGACCCAGTACTTC. Its protein is CASSPGTSVQETQYF. V and J are TRBV7-3 and TRBJ2-5; 10 bases are a match to TRBD2. The V gene's germline CDR1 is SGHTA and CDR2 FQGTGA. Unmatched junction bases numbered 4, after V lost 5 bases and J lost 1 base. This CDR3 is built from 15 residues.